A single sample is the source of the 22 T cell receptor beta chains below, sequenced in a study of blood T cell repertoires in COVID-19 (TCRdb year 2020). Library generation was performed with the immunoSEQ multiplex PCR assay. This immuneACCESS table, as held by TCRdb, lists in-frame sequences with V and J called but not all clones. Of the missing ones, under half trace to an unresolved V gene in checked studies; the others have no known cause. The sample data list a few hundred thousand clones, and roughly 90% of these were observed just once. 1% of the sample is in the top ten clones. Sequencing used PBMCs or T cells enriched from blood (not recorded which). The source is a woman aged 25-40 years who had been exposed to COVID-19.

The chain couples TRBV27 to TRBJ2-7; tentative D call: TRBD2 (5 bases). The V end lost 4 bases, the J end lost 4 bases, and 14 bases lay between the germline ends. This CDR3 comprises 14 residues. CDR1 is MNHEY and CDR2 is SMNVEV in the germline V gene (reference sequence). CDR3 protein: CASSSEGLRYEQYF. CDR3 DNA sequence: TGTGCCAGCAGTTCCGAGGGTTTAAGGTACGAGCAGTACTTC.

The V gene is TRBV6-5, the J gene TRBJ1-6; 7 nucleotides align to TRBD1. The CDR3 runs to 13 residues. J was trimmed by 4 bases and V by 8 bases; bases with no gene match: 2. In germline, CDR1 is MNHEY, CDR2 SVGAGI. In nucleotides, the CDR3 is TGTGCCAGCTACAGGGGTTATAATTCACCCCTCCACTTT. Its protein product is CASYRGYNSPLHF.

The chain carries TRBV28 and TRBJ2-3, with 7 bases that match TRBD2. The germline V gene has CDR1 MDHEN and CDR2 SYDVKM. This CDR3 spans 18 amino acids. Unmatched junction bases numbered 16, after V lost 7 bases and J lost 0 bases. The CDR3 nucleotides are TGTGCCAGCACCCCGGAGTTTGGGGGAGGGCCTAGCACAGATACGCAGTATTTT. It encodes CASTPEFGGGPSTDTQYF.

J is TRBJ2-5 and V is TRBV7-3, with D possibly TRBD2 on 6 matching bases. Trimming took off 2 bases at V and 5 bases at J, with 12 bases between the two ends. This CDR3 contains 14 residues. Looked up from germline, CDR1 is SGHTA and CDR2 is FQGTGA. Here the CDR3 reads CASSLGLGGETQYF. CDR3 sequence (DNA): TGTGCCAGCAGCTTAGGGCTGGGGGGTGAGACCCAGTACTTC.

The chain joins TRBV7-9 to TRBJ2-1; 13 bases agree with TRBD2. The J segment lost 7 bases and the V segment lost 5 bases, leaving 8 bases of the junction unmatched. The CDR3 has 16 amino acids. CDR1 and CDR2 from the germline V gene are SEHNR and FQNEAQ (reference sequence). CDR3 sequence reads: CASSLATSGRTNEQFF. Written as DNA, the CDR3 is TGTGCCAGCAGCCTGGCGACTAGCGGGAGGACGAATGAGCAGTTCTTC.

This clone was seen a single time. This chain joins TRBV7-9 and TRBJ1-1; 7 bases fit TRBD1. The CDR3 runs 14 residues. The germline gives CDR1 SEHNR, CDR2 FQNEAQ (reference sequence). J lost 2 bases, V lost 4 bases, and 4 bases had no gene match. CDR3 amino acids: CASSSGQTNTEAFF. The DNA of the CDR3 is TGTGCCAGCAGCTCGGGACAGACTAACACTGAAGCTTTCTTT.

V gene TRBV24-1 combines with J gene TRBJ2-3, with 7 bases lining up with TRBD1. The CDR3 is 22 residues long. Germline CDR1 KGHDR, CDR2 SFDVKD. V gave up 0 bases and J gave up 7 bases; unmatched junction bases: 27. The CDR3 region has the DNA TGTGCCACCAGTGATTTGGTCTTGGCCGGGACAGACCACCAGACCTTACATTATACGCAGTATTTT. Translation gives CATSDLVLAGTDHQTLHYTQYF.

V is TRBV19 and J is TRBJ1-5; 10 bases are shared with TRBD1. With V trimmed by 10 bases and J by 5 bases, 17 bases remained unmatched. Germline V gene sequence: CDR1 LNHDA, CDR2 SQIVND (reference sequence). This CDR3 region has 17 residues. Here the CDR3 DNA reads TGTGCCATTTATTCCCGGGACAGGGGTCTTGTCGATCAGCCCCAGCATTTT. Encoded protein: CAIYSRDRGLVDQPQHF.

The V gene is TRBV29-1, the J gene TRBJ1-1; D is uncertain. The germline V gene has CDR1 SQVTM and CDR2 ANQGSEA. The CDR3 length is 12 residues. Trimming took off 3 bases at V and 4 bases at J, with 9 bases between the two ends. The CDR3 DNA is TGCAGCGTTGAGAGGGATGGCACTGAAGCTTTCTTT. Amino acids: CSVERDGTEAFF. Full variable domain (missing parts from reference TRBV29-1 and TRBJ1-1): SAVISQKPSRDICQRGTSLTIQCQVDSQVTMMFWYRQQPGQSLTLIATANQGSEATYESGFVIDKFPISRPNLTFSTLTVSNMSPEDSSIYLCSVERDGTEAFFGQGTRLTVV.

This rearrangement joins TRBV9 to TRBJ1-5; possibly TRBD1 for D (5 bases). Trimming took 3 bases from V and 5 from J, leaving 15 bases between them. The germline V gene has CDR1 SGDLS and CDR2 YYNGEE. CDR3 length: 15 residues. The CDR3 spells CASSARDASDQPQHF. In nucleotides, the CDR3 is TGTGCCAGCAGCGCCAGGGATGCCTCAGATCAGCCCCAGCATTTT. The whole variable domain, filled in from reference TRBV9 and TRBJ1-5, reads DSGVTQTPKHLITATGQRVTLRCSPRSGDLSVYWYQQSLDQGLQFLIQYYNGEERAKGNILERFSAQQFPDLHSELNLSSLELGDSALYFCASSARDASDQPQHFGDGTRLSIL.

The chain joins TRBV15 to TRBJ2-1; 9 bases match TRBD2. The germline gives CDR1 LNHNV, CDR2 YYDKDF (reference sequence). V was pared by 1 base and J by 3 bases, with 4 bases of the junction left unmatched. The CDR3 is 16 residues long. The CDR3 bases are TGTGCCACCAGCAGAGGTAGCGGGAGCCTCTACAATGAGCAGTTCTTC. Protein product: CATSRGSGSLYNEQFF.

The chain couples TRBV11-3 to TRBJ2-1; possible D gene TRBD2, 6 bases. The V end lost 5 bases, the J end lost 0 bases, and 23 bases lay between the germline ends. The V gene's germline CDR1 is SGHNT and CDR2 YENEEA. The CDR3 length is 19 residues. CDR3 region: CASSPISGVAVSSYNEQFF. In DNA form, the CDR3 reads TGTGCCAGCAGCCCCATTTCTGGGGTAGCGGTTAGCTCCTACAATGAGCAGTTCTTC.

This clone appeared a few times. V usage is TRBV7-9 and J usage is TRBJ1-2, with a possible D match to TRBD1 (6 bases). Germline loops: CDR1 SEHNR, CDR2 FQNEAQ (reference sequence). Trimming cost V 1 base and J 6 bases, with 18 bases left between them. The CDR3 spans 16 residues. The CDR3 loop reads CASSLEATRGGNGYTF. As DNA, the CDR3 is TGTGCCAGCAGCTTAGAGGCTACGCGGGGGGGCAATGGCTACACCTTC.

The chain combines TRBV7-2 with TRBJ2-2, with TRBD2 identical over 7 bases. The CDR3 has 15 amino acids. CDR1 SGHTA and CDR2 FQGNSA come from the germline V gene. With V trimmed by 5 bases and J by 4 bases, 7 bases remained unmatched. The CDR3 coding sequence is TGTGCCAGCAGCCTTGGACTAGACCGCACCGGGGAGCTGTTTTTT. This encodes CASSLGLDRTGELFF.

V usage is TRBV5-6 and J usage is TRBJ2-7, with D possibly matching TRBD2 (5 bases). CDR3 length: 16 amino acids. V was shortened by 0 bases and J by 0 bases, with 13 bases between the two germline ends. The germline V gene has CDR1 SGHDT and CDR2 YYEEEE. CDR3 DNA: TGTGCCAGCAGCTTGGGTTTCCCGGGATACTCCTACGAGCAGTACTTC. It specifies CASSLGFPGYSYEQYF.

The chain links TRBV6-5 to TRBJ2-1, with a possible D match to TRBD1 (7 bases). CDR1 is MNHEY, CDR2 SVGAGI, per germline. V lost 6 bases and J 14 bases, leaving 17 bases between the germline ends. This CDR3 comprises 12 residues. The CDR3 sequence is CASRRAGGSEFF. CDR3 nucleotide sequence: TGTGCCAGCAGGAGGGCAGGGGGGTCGGAGTTCTTC.

This clone was seen a handful of times. The rearrangement uses TRBV9 and TRBJ1-2; D might be TRBD1 (5 bases). Trimming shortened V by 0 bases and J by 9 bases, and 18 bases separated the two germline ends. The CDR3 has 15 residues. Germline assignment: CDR1 SGDLS and CDR2 YYNGEE. The CDR3 region has the DNA TGTGCCAGCAGCGTAGGGGGGTGGCAGGGCGGGAGCTACACCTTC. The encoded protein is CASSVGGWQGGSYTF.

The V gene is TRBV7-2, the J gene TRBJ1-2, with 10 bases lining up with TRBD1. Germline CDR1 SGHTA, CDR2 FQGNSA. CDR3 length: 15 amino acids. The J segment lost 6 bases and the V segment lost 5 bases, leaving 9 bases of the junction unmatched. The CDR3 DNA follows: TGTGCCAGCAGCAGGAGGTTGACAGGGGGCGATGGCTACACCTTC. Amino acids: CASSRRLTGGDGYTF.

V and J are TRBV27 and TRBJ1-3, with a tentative D call TRBD1 (6 bases). The CDR3 spans 14 residues. Trimming took 3 bases from V and 3 from J, leaving 9 bases between them. Germline CDR1 and CDR2: MNHEY and SMNVEV (reference sequence). The CDR3 protein is CASSFNRDGNTIYF. DNA for the CDR3: TGTGCCAGCAGTTTCAACAGGGATGGAAACACCATATATTTT.

This clone has only one observation. The chain carries TRBV7-8 and TRBJ2-1; 13 bases match TRBD2. The germline V gene encodes CDR1 SGHVS and CDR2 FQNEAQ. The CDR3 runs 18 residues. The V and J ends lost 0 bases and 2 bases, in that order; junction bases with no gene match: 4. DNA for the CDR3: TGTGCCAGCAGCTTAGCGGTACTAGCGGGAGGGCCCTACAATGAGCAGTTCTTC. Translation: CASSLAVLAGGPYNEQFF.

The genes are TRBV28 and TRBJ2-5; a possible D gene is TRBD2 (6 bases). CDR1 is MDHEN, CDR2 SYDVKM, per germline. The CDR3 consists of 15 residues. V lost 5 bases and J 1 base, leaving 14 bases between the germline ends. The DNA for the CDR3 is TGTGCCAGCAGTCCCCTTCGGGGAGGCCAAGAGACCCAGTACTTC. Residues: CASSPLRGGQETQYF.

The V call is TRBV11-2, the J call TRBJ1-1; TRBD1 aligns across 11 bases. CDR1 and CDR2 from the germline V gene are SGHAT and FQNNGV. This CDR3 is 18 amino acids long. Trimming removed 5 bases from V and 0 bases from J; junction bases left unmatched: 11. CDR3 loop: CASSPGDRGSYVNTEAFF. As DNA, the CDR3 is TGTGCCAGCAGCCCCGGGGACAGGGGGTCTTATGTGAACACTGAAGCTTTCTTT. The full variable domain, with the rest looked up from reference TRBV11-2 and TRBJ1-1, is EAGVAQSPRYKIIEKRQSVAFWCNPISGHATLYWYQQILGQGPKLLIQFQNNGVVDDSQLPKDRFSAERLKGVDSTLKIQPAKLEDSAVYLCASSPGDRGSYVNTEAFFGQGTRLTVV.